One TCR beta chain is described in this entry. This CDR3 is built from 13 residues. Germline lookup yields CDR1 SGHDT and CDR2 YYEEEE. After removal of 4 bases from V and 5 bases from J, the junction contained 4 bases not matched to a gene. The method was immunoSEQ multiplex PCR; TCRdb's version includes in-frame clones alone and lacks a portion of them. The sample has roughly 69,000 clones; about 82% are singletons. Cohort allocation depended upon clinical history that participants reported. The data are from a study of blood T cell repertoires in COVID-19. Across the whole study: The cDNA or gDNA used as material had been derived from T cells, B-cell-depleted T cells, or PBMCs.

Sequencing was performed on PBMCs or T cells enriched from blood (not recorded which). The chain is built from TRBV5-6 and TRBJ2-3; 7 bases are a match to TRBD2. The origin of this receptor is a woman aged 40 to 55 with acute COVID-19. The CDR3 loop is CASSRLAGDTQYF. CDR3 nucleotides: TGTGCCAGCAGCAGACTAGCCGGAGATACGCAGTATTTT.